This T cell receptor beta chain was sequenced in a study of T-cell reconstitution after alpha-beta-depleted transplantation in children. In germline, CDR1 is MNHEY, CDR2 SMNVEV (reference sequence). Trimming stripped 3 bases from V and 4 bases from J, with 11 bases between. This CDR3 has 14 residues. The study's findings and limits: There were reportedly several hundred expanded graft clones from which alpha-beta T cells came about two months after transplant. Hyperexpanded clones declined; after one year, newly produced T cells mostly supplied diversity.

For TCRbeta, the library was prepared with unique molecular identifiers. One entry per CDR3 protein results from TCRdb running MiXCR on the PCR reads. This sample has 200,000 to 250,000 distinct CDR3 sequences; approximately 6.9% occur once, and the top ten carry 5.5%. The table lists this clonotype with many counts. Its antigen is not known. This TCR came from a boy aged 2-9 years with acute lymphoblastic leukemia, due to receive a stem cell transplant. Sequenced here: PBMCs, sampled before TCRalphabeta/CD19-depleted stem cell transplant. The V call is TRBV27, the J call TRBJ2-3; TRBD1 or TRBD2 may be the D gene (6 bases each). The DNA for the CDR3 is TGTGCCAGCAGTTTCTCCGGGGGCCCAGATACGCAGTATTTT. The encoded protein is CASSFSGGPDTQYF.